This T cell receptor (beta chain) was documented in a study of Graves' ophthalmopathy and Graves' hyperthyroidism. With a duration under 3 months, ophthalmopathy in the donors showed moderate-to-severe activity, CAS ≥3 and NOSPECS ≥4. As the template, RNA transcripts were used to amplify TCR beta CDR3 regions. First-round RT-PCR relied on HTBI primers, and a second-round multiplex PCR came next. TCRdb called the multiplex PCR reads again in MiXCR, with one record for every CDR3 protein. Of 350,000 or so distinct CDR3 sequences in the sample, roughly a sixth were seen once. Study-level results: Clonotypes were expanded in thyroid at above 0.001 frequency, and most also appeared in blood. The model's prediction of ophthalmopathy progression had 70.59% sensitivity and approximately 77% specificity. Separation of ophthalmopathy from stable hyperthyroidism was achieved by a 13-signature model, at around 90% sensitivity and around 81% specificity.

The CDR3 has 15 residues. The V gene's germline CDR1 is SNHLY and CDR2 FYNNEI. V was trimmed by 2 bases and J by 7 bases, leaving 17 bases between them. This clonotype was detected many times. As yet, its antigen is unknown. Sequencing used peripheral blood. The receptor was derived from an adult man with Graves' ophthalmopathy. V is TRBV2 and J is TRBJ2-5; D is tentatively TRBD1 or TRBD2 (5 bases each). The DNA of the CDR3 is TGTGCCAGCAGTGAATATGGGACCGCAAGTGGGACCCAGTACTTC. Translating it yields CASSEYGTASGTQYF.